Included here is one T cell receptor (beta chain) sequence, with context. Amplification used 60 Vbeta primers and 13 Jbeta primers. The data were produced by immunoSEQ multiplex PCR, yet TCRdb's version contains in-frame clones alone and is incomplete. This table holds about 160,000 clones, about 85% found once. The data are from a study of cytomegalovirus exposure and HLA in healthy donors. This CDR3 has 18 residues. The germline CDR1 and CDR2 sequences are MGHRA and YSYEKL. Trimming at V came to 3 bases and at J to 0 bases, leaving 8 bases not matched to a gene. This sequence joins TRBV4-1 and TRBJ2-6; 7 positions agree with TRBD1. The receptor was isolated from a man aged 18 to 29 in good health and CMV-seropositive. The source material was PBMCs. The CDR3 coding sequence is TGCGCCAGCAGCCAGTCGGACAGGACACTCTCTGGGGCCAACGTCCTGACTTTC. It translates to CASSQSDRTLSGANVLTF.